The T cell receptor beta chain under discussion was sequenced for a study of T cell changes during pregnancy in multiple sclerosis (dated by TCRdb to between 2018 and 2021). Some background on the complete study: In women with multiple sclerosis, the researchers looked at how the T cell repertoire shifted as pregnancy progressed.

Turning to this clone: Its cognate antigen has yet to be identified. No much larger clonotype is one base removed from it; base qualities were not supplied.

Taken from the germline V gene, the CDR1 and CDR2 loops are SGHTA and FQGTGA. V trim: 0 bases; J trim: 14 bases; unmatched bases: 7. The CDR3 starts with the cysteine, ends with the phenylalanine, and has 13 residues. Just CDR3 DNA is preserved here, 39 bases in frame from base 1. The method was the immunoSEQ multiplex PCR assay. Held by TCRdb, this immuneACCESS table contains in-frame sequences only and omits some clones. Under half of the omission traces to an unresolved V gene where checked; the cause of the rest is unknown. The sample includes 55,000 to 65,000 clones, with around 92% observed a single time. 0.85% of the sample rests with the top ten.

The source was peripheral blood, collected in the first trimester of pregnancy. The sequence was collected from a female donor with multiple sclerosis, enrolled in a pregnancy study. The sequence joins TRBV7-3 to TRBJ2-1, and 7 junction bases match TRBD2. The CDR3 region: CASSLTAGKLEFF. The DNA sequence follows: TGTGCCAGCAGCTTAACAGCGGGGAAGTTGGAGTTCTTC.